The rows below give T cell receptor beta chains drawn from one sample of a study of blood T cell repertoires in COVID-19. Method: immunoSEQ multiplex PCR; TCRdb's copy keeps in-frame clones and lacks some. The data contain about 200,000 clones, more than 75% of them singletons. The sequenced sample was peripheral blood. Receptor source: a woman aged 80 or older with acute or convalescent COVID-19. CDR3s include the opening cysteine and the closing phenylalanine or tryptophan. Each record gives: V gene, D gene, J gene, clone size, CDR3 DNA, CDR3 protein. A D gene is named only where the DNA matches it firmly. Not all rows give a size; the values are once, few, many and, for expanded clones, a class.

TRBV19,-,TRBJ1-6,-,TGTGCCAGTAGTATAAGCCCGAGACTCTCCTATAATTCACCCCTCCACTTT,CASSISPRLSYNSPLHF
TRBV3-1/TRBV3-2,-,TRBJ2-7,-,TGTGCCAGCAGCCCGACAACGCTCTCCTACGAGCAGTACTTC,CASSPTTLSYEQYF
TRBV9,TRBD2,TRBJ2-1,-,TGTGCCAGCAGCGTGACTAGCGGGAGAGGCAATGAGCAGTTCTTC,CASSVTSGRGNEQFF
TRBV12-5,-,TRBJ1-5,-,TGTGCTAGTGGTCCCCCGACAGATCATCAGCCCCAGCATTTT,CASGPPTDHQPQHF
TRBV11-2,TRBD1,TRBJ1-1,-,TGTGCCAGCAGCTTAGGACAGGGTTTGGCTGAAGCTTTCTTT,CASSLGQGLAEAFF
TRBV4-1,-,TRBJ2-7,-,TGCGCCAGCAGCCAAGGGGGGGACTCCCCCTACGAGCAGTACTTC,CASSQGGDSPYEQYF
TRBV29-1,-,TRBJ1-1,-,TGCAGCGTTGAAGAGGCAAGGCAGGGTAAGGTTTGGAACACTGAAGCTTTCTTT,CSVEEARQGKVWNTEAFF
TRBV4-3,TRBD1,TRBJ1-2,-,TGCGCCAGCAGCCAAATTCAAGGGACAGTCCATGGCTACACCTTC,CASSQIQGTVHGYTF
TRBV6-2/TRBV6-3,-,TRBJ2-3,-,TGTGCCAGCAGTCGAGAGGGTGATACGCAGTATTTT,CASSREGDTQYF
TRBV18,-,TRBJ1-2,-,TGTGCCAGCTCACTACGACGCGACTCTAACTATGGCTACACCTTC,CASSLRRDSNYGYTF
TRBV7-2,-,TRBJ2-7,-,TGTGCCAGCAGCTCCAGAAGTTACGAGCAGTACTTC,CASSSRSYEQYF
TRBV3-1/TRBV3-2,-,TRBJ1-2,-,TGTGCCAGCAGCCAAGAAGCAGGGGTCATTGGCTACACCTTC,CASSQEAGVIGYTF
TRBV10-1,TRBD1,TRBJ2-5,-,TGCGCCAGCAGTGTCGGGACAGGGGGCCAAGAGACCCAGTACTTC,CASSVGTGGQETQYF
TRBV7-9,TRBD2,TRBJ2-5,-,TGTGCCAGCAGCTTAGTTAGGCCTAGCGGACAAGAGACCCAGTACTTC,CASSLVRPSGQETQYF
TRBV15,TRBD2,TRBJ2-1,once,TGTGCCACCAGCGGGAGCGGGACGACGGTGTTTTATGAGCAGTTCTTC,CATSGSGTTVFYEQFF
TRBV6-5,-,TRBJ1-1,-,TGTGCCAGCAGTTACTCCGGGGAGCCCGCTGAAGCTTTCTTT,CASSYSGEPAEAFF
TRBV7-9,-,TRBJ2-3,once,TGTGCCAGCAGCTTAGGCCCCCGGCGGGGCACAGATACGCAGTATTTT,CASSLGPRRGTDTQYF
TRBV12-3/TRBV12-4,TRBD1,TRBJ1-1,once,TGTGCCAGCAGCCTGGGACAGGGTGGTGTGGCTTTCTTT,CASSLGQGGVAFF
TRBV19,TRBD2,TRBJ2-2,-,TGTGCCAGTAACAACCAGCGGGGGCACTACACCGGGGAGCTGTTTTTT,CASNNQRGHYTGELFF
TRBV27,-,TRBJ1-1,-,TGTGCCAGCAGTTTTTGGGGCCAGCCGAACACTGAAGCTTTCTTT,CASSFWGQPNTEAFF
TRBV7-2,-,TRBJ1-3,once,TGTGCCAGCAGCTTGACAGGCCCTTTCTCTGGAAACACCATATATTTT,CASSLTGPFSGNTIYF
TRBV7-9,-,TRBJ2-3,-,TGTGCCAGCAGCTTAGTTGGGGGACTCCATACGCAGTATTTT,CASSLVGGLHTQYF
TRBV19,TRBD1,TRBJ1-1,-,TGTGCCAGTAGTTCTTGGGACAGGGTAGGCACTGAAGCTTTCTTT,CASSSWDRVGTEAFF
TRBV11-2,TRBD1,TRBJ1-2,-,TGTGCCAGCAGCGCCACAGGGGTTCAAGGGAATGGCTACACCTTC,CASSATGVQGNGYTF
TRBV4-2,TRBD1,TRBJ2-7,-,TGTGCCAGCAGCCAAGCCGGGACAGGGTCCTACGAGCAGTACTTC,CASSQAGTGSYEQYF
TRBV7-2,TRBD2,TRBJ2-3,-,TGTGCCAGCAGCTGGTTACTAGCGGGCACAGATACGCAGTATTTT,CASSWLLAGTDTQYF
TRBV19,-,TRBJ1-4,-,TGTGCCAGTTCGGGTCGGAGTGGTGAAAAACTGTTTTTT,CASSGRSGEKLFF
TRBV6-5,-,TRBJ1-1,-,TGTGCCAGCAGTCCTAGGGCGGGGACGAACACTGAAGCTTTCTTT,CASSPRAGTNTEAFF
TRBV18,-,TRBJ1-2,-,TGTGCCAGCTCACCACAGACAGAAAGTTCTAACTATGGCTACACCTTC,CASSPQTESSNYGYTF
TRBV6-2/TRBV6-3,-,TRBJ2-5,few,TGTGCCAGCAGTTACTCGATCGGGTGGGAGACCCAGTACTTC,CASSYSIGWETQYF
TRBV10-3,-,TRBJ1-1,once,TGTGCCATCAGCTTACAGGTGAACACTGAAGCTTTCTTT,CAISLQVNTEAFF
TRBV24-1,-,TRBJ2-5,-,TGTGCCACCAGTGATAGCTCGCCCCACGAGACCCAGTACTTC,CATSDSSPHETQYF
TRBV29-1,TRBD1,TRBJ1-2,-,TGCAGCGTTGACCTTCGGCAGGGGGCGCAGAATGGCTACACCTTC,CSVDLRQGAQNGYTF
TRBV12-5,-,TRBJ2-5,-,TGTGCTAGTGGCCCCCAGGGGTCAGAGACCCAGTACTTC,CASGPQGSETQYF
TRBV7-8,TRBD2,TRBJ2-2,-,TGTGCCAGCAGCCCAAACCCGACTAGCGGGACGAACACCGGGGAGCTGTTTTTT,CASSPNPTSGTNTGELFF
TRBV7-3,-,TRBJ2-3,once,TGTGCCAGCAGCTTGCGAGGGCCAGATACGCAGTATTTT,CASSLRGPDTQYF
TRBV5-5,-,TRBJ1-1,-,TGTGCCGGAGGTCGGCTGAATACTGAAGCTTTCTTT,CAGGRLNTEAFF
TRBV7-2,TRBD2,TRBJ2-3,-,TGTGCCAGCAGCTTAGCGCTAGCGGAGGGAACCGATACGCAGTATTTT,CASSLALAEGTDTQYF